What follows describes a single T cell receptor beta chain. With 2 bases clipped from V and 8 bases from J, the junction kept 6 bases outside the gene matches. There are 14 residues in the CDR3. Germline CDR1 reads ENHRY; CDR2 reads SYGVKD. The authors' processing: Estimates of nucleated cell counts were drawn from the amplification of reference gene primers. Using immunoSEQ multiplex PCR, the repertoire was profiled, and TCRdb retains in-frame clones only, with some absent. V, J and clone size derive from that table, while D and trimming were established from the DNA sequence. Among fewer than 300,000 clones listed, about 83% were seen once. These data are taken from a study of blood T cell repertoires in COVID-19. Study summary: Italy, Spain and the United States were the sources of the convalescent and acute COVID-19 samples. T cells, B-cell-depleted T cells, or PBMCs provided the cDNA or gDNA that served as material.

The chain has TRBV10-3 and TRBJ1-2, with 9 bases fitting TRBD1. Sequenced sample: peripheral blood. The TCR originated in a woman between 45 and 60 years old who had recovered from COVID-19. CDR3 amino acids: CAISETGGSVGYTF. The CDR3 coding sequence is TGTGCCATCAGTGAGACAGGGGGCTCGGTAGGCTACACCTTC.